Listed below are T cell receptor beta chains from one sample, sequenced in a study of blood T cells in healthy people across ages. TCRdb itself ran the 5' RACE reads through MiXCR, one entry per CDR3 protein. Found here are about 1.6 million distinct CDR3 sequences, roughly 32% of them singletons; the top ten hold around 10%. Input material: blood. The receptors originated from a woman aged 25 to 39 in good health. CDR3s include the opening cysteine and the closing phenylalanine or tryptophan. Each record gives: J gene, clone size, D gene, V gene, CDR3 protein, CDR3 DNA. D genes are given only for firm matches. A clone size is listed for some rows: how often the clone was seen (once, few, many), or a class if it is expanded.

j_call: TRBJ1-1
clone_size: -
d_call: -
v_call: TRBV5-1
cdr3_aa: CASSLKGATEAFF
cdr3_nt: TGCGCCAGCAGCTTAAAGGGCGCCACTGAAGCTTTCTTT

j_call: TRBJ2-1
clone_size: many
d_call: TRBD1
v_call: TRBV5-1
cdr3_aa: CASSPDRDPYNEQFF
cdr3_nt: TGCGCCAGCAGCCCGGACAGGGACCCCTACAATGAGCAGTTCTTC

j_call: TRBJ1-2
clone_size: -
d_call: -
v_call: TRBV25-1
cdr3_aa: CANSETRGAYGYTF
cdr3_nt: TGTGCCAACAGTGAAACCCGGGGTGCCTATGGCTACACCTTC

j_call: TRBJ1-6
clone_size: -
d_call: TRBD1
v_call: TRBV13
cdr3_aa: CASSWTGVRNSPLHF
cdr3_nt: TGTGCCAGCAGCTGGACAGGGGTACGGAATTCACCCCTCCACTTT

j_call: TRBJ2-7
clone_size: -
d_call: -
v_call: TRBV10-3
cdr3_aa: CAISNSPTEPFSYEQYF
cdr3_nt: TGTGCCATCAGTAACTCCCCGACAGAGCCCTTCTCCTACGAGCAGTACTTC

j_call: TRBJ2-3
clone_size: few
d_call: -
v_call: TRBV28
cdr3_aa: CASSLPLEAGHTDTQYF
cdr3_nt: TGTGCCAGCAGTCTCCCCCTGGAAGCAGGCCACACAGATACGCAGTATTTT

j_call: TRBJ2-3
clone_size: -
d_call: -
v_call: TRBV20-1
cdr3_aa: CSARDFGTSLRVDTQYF
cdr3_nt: TGCAGTGCCCGAGACTTCGGTACTAGCTTGAGGGTAGATACGCAGTATTTT

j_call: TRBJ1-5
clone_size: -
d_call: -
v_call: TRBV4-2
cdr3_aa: CASSRQEGQYQPQHF
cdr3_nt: TGTGCCAGCAGCCGACAAGAGGGTCAGTATCAGCCCCAGCATTTT

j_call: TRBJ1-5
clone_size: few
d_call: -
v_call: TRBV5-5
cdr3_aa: CASSLQSGDSNQPQHF
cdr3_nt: TGTGCCAGCAGCTTGCAATCAGGGGATAGCAATCAGCCCCAGCATTTT

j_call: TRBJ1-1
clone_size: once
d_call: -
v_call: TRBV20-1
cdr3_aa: CSARMGINTEAFF
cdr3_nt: TGCAGTGCTAGAATGGGGATCAACACTGAAGCTTTCTTT

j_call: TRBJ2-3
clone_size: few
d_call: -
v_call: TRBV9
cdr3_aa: CASSKGSTDTQYF
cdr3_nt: TGTGCCAGCAGCAAAGGAAGCACAGATACGCAGTATTTT

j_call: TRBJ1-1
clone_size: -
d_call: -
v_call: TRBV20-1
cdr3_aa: CSASRGGSITEAFF
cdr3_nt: TGCAGTGCTTCTCGGGGGGGTTCAATTACGGAAGCTTTCTTT

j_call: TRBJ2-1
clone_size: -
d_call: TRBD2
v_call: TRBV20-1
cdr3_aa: CSASPSGTSYNEQFF
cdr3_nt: TGCAGTGCTAGTCCTAGCGGGACCTCCTACAATGAGCAGTTCTTC

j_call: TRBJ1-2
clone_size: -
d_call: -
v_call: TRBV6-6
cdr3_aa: CASSSLTGVRFHYGYTF
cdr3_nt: TGTGCCAGCAGTTCCCTGACGGGGGTGAGATTCCACTATGGCTACACCTTC

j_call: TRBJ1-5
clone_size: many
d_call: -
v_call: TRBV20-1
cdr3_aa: CSAREAGRNQPQHF
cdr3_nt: TGCAGTGCTAGAGAGGCAGGGAGGAATCAGCCCCAGCATTTT

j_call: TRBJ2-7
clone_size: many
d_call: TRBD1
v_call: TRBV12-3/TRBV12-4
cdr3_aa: CASMGRGIINEQYF
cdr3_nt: TGTGCCAGCATGGGCAGGGGGATTATCAACGAGCAGTACTTC

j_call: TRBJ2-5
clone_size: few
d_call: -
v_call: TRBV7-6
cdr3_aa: CAITLGGSGYF
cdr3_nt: TGTGCCATCACCCTGGGAGGTAGCGGGTACTTC

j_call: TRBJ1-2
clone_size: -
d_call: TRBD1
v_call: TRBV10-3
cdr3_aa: CAITRQGANGYTF
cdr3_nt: TGTGCCATCACCAGACAGGGGGCAAATGGCTACACCTTC

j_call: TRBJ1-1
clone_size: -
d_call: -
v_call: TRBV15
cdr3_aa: CATSRDLAGEAFF
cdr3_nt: TGTGCCACCAGCAGAGATTTGGCAGGTGAAGCTTTCTTT

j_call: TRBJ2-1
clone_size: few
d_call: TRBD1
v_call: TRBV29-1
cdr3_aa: CSLLLGTGYNEQFF
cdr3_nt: TGCAGCCTCCTATTGGGGACAGGATACAATGAGCAGTTCTTC

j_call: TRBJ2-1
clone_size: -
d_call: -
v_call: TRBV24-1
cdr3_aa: CATSDSGASSYNGQFF
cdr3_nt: TGTGCCACCAGTGATTCGGGTGCTAGCTCCTACAATGGGCAGTTCTTC

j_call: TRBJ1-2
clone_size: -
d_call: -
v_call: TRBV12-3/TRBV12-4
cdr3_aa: CASSQWRWRTNYGYTF
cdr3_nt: TGTGCCAGCAGTCAGTGGAGGTGGAGGACTAACTATGGCTACACCTTC

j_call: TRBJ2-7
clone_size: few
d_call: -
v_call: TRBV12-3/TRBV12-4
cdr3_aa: CASSGGFRSGEQYF
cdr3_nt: TGTGCCAGCAGCGGGGGCTTCAGGAGCGGGGAGCAGTACTTC

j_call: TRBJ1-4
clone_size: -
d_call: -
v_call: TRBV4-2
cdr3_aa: CASSQVGGKGTNEKLFF
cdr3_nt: TGTGCCAGCAGCCAAGTAGGAGGGAAAGGAACTAATGAAAAACTGTTTTTT

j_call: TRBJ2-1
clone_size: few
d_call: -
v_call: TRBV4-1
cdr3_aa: CASSQQAHLSHNEQFF
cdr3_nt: TGCGCCAGCAGCCAACAGGCCCACTTGTCCCACAATGAGCAGTTCTTC

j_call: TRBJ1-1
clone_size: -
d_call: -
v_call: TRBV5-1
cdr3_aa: CASGLRQQNTEAFF
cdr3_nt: TGCGCCAGCGGGCTTAGACAGCAGAACACTGAAGCTTTCTTT

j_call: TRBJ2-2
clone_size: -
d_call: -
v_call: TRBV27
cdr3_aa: CASSLGDRHTGELFF
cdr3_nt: TGTGCCAGCAGTTTGGGGGATAGGCACACCGGGGAGCTGTTTTTT

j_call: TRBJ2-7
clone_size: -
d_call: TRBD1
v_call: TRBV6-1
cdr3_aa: CASSEDGTGQGPYF
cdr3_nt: TGTGCCAGCAGTGAAGACGGGACAGGACAGGGGCCGTACTTC

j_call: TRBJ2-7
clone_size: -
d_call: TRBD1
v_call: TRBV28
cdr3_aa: CASRTGVNYEQYF
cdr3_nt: TGTGCCAGCAGGACAGGGGTAAACTACGAGCAGTACTTC

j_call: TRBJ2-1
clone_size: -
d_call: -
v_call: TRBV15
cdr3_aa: CATASGEGYFYNEQFF
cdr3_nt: TGTGCCACCGCAAGTGGGGAAGGTTACTTCTACAATGAGCAGTTCTTC

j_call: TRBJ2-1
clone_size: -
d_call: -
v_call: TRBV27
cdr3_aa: CASRYRRGTHYNEQFF
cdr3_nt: TGTGCCAGCAGGTATAGGAGAGGGACTCACTACAATGAGCAGTTCTTC

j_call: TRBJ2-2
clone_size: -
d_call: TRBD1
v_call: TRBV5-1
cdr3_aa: CASSLTRQGGTGELFF
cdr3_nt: TGCGCCAGCAGCTTGACGAGACAGGGGGGGACCGGGGAGCTGTTTTTT

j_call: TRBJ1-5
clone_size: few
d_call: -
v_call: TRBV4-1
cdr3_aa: CASSPRTVNLNQPQHF
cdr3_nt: TGCGCCAGCAGCCCCCGGACAGTGAATCTCAATCAGCCCCAGCATTTT

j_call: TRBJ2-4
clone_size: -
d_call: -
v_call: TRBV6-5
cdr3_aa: CASSRGPENIQYF
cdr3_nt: TGTGCCAGCAGCCGCGGCCCGGAAAACATTCAGTACTTC

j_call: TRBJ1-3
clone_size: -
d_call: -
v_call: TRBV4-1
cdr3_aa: CASSQDRLGNTIYF
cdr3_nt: TGCGCCAGCAGCCAAGATCGGCTTGGAAACACCATATATTTT

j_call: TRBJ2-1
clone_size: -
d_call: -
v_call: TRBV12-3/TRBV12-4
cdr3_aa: CASRSLGGTLSFNEQFF
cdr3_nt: TGTGCCAGCAGATCATTGGGGGGCACTTTGTCTTTTAATGAGCAGTTCTTC

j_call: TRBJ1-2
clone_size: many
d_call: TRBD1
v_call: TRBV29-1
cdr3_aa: CSVDRGGEGYTF
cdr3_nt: TGCAGCGTAGACAGAGGGGGCGAGGGCTACACCTTC

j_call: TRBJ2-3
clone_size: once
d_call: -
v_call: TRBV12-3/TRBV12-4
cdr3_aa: CASSFNGYTDTPYF
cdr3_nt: TGTGCCAGCAGTTTCAATGGGTACACAGATACGCCGTATTTT

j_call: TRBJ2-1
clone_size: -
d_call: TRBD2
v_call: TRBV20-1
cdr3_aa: CSAGETSGKQFF
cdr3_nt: TGCAGTGCTGGAGAGACTAGCGGGAAGCAGTTCTTC

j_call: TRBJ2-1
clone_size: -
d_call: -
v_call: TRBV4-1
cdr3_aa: CASSQEVRGSGSYNEQFF
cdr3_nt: TGCGCCAGCAGCCAAGAGGTCAGGGGAAGCGGGTCCTACAATGAGCAGTTCTTC

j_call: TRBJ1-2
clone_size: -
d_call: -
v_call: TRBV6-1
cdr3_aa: CASSEDFASRDYGYTF
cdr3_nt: TGTGCCAGCAGTGAAGATTTCGCCTCGAGGGACTATGGCTACACCTTC

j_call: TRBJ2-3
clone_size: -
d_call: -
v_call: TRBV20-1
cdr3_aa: CSARTLLALATDTQYF
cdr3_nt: TGCAGTGCCCGCACTCTACTAGCCCTCGCGACAGATACGCAGTATTTT

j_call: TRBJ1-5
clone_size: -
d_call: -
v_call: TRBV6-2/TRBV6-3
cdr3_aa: CASSPFSNQPQHF
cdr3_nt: TGTGCCAGCAGTCCGTTTAGCAATCAGCCCCAGCATTTT

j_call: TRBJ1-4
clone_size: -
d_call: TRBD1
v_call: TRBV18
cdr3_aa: CASSPRDRGDEKLFF
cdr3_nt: TGTGCCAGCTCACCACGGGACAGGGGAGACGAAAAACTGTTTTTT

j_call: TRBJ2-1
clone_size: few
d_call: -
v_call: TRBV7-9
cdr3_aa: CASSPWGGADNEQFF
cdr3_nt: TGTGCCAGCAGCCCATGGGGGGGCGCGGACAATGAGCAGTTCTTC

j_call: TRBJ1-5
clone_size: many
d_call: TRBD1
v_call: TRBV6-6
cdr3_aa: CASIRDSGNQPQHF
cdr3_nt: TGTGCCAGCATTCGGGACAGCGGCAATCAGCCCCAGCATTTT

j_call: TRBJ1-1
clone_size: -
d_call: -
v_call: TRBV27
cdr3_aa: CASSLSGRGRTEAFF
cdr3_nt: TGTGCCAGCAGTTTATCGGGTAGGGGGAGGACTGAAGCTTTCTTT

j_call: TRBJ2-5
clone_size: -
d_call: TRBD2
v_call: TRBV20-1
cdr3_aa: CRPGLAGGIGEAQYF
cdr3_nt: TGCAGGCCCGGACTAGCGGGGGGGATTGGGGAGGCCCAGTACTTC

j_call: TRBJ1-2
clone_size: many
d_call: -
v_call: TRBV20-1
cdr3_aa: CSAPLGANYGYTF
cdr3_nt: TGCAGTGCTCCTTTAGGAGCTAACTATGGCTACACCTTC

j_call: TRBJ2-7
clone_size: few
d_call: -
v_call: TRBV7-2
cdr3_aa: CASSLDPVGEQYF
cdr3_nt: TGTGCCAGCAGCCTCGACCCAGTGGGGGAGCAGTACTTC

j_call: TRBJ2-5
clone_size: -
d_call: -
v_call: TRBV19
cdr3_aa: CASSLRGVRQTQYF
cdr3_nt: TGTGCCAGTAGCCTAAGGGGGGTCAGACAGACCCAGTACTTC

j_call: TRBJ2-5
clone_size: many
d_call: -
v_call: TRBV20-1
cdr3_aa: CSAKSAGRETQYF
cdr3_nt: TGCAGTGCCAAGAGCGCGGGGAGGGAGACCCAGTACTTC

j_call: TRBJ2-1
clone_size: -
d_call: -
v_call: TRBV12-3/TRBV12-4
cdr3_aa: CASSLGSEVAKEFF
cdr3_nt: TGTGCCAGCAGTTTAGGGTCGGAGGTAGCAAAGGAGTTCTTC

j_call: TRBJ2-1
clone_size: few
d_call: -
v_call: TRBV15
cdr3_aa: CATSSSGGGTYNEQFF
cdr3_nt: TGTGCCACCAGCAGTTCTGGGGGGGGCACCTACAATGAGCAGTTCTTC

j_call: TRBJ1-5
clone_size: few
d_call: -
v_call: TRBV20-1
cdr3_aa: CSASGLLYRDNQPQHF
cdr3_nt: TGCAGTGCTTCGGGACTTTTATATAGGGACAATCAGCCCCAGCATTTT

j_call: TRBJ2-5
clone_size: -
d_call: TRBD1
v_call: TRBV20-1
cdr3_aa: CSAATDRGQETQYF
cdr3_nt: TGCAGTGCCGCCACAGACAGGGGGCAAGAGACCCAGTACTTC

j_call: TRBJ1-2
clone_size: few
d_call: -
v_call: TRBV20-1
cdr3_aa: CSARPDGGNYGYTF
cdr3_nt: TGCAGTGCTAGACCGGACGGGGGGAACTATGGCTACACTTTC